This T cell receptor beta chain appears in the sequencing data of a study of vaccination effects on CD4 cells after COVID-19. Germline loops: CDR1 MRHNA, CDR2 SNTAGT. Trimming removed 5 bases from V and 0 bases from J; junction bases left unmatched: 19. This CDR3 region has 20 residues. Data came from immunoSEQ multiplex PCR; TCRdb stores just in-frame clones and leaves some out. The table shows 15,000 or so clones, with around 80% occurring only once. As to this clone: Its cognate antigen is unknown.

Sequencing was preceded by expansion of antigen-specific CD4+ T cells with viral peptide pools in the ViraFEST assay. Culture proceeded for 10 days, and CD4+ T cells were then isolated. The individual was infected with SARS-CoV-2 between March and December 2020, as confirmed by PCR. Every participant took two doses of the BNT162b2 or mRNA-1273 vaccine. The sequence came from a human donor who had a prior SARS-CoV-2 infection. Sequenced here: CD4+ T cells from PBMCs cultured with SARS-CoV-2 spike peptides, sampled after COVID-19 vaccination. The rearrangement links TRBV6-4 to TRBJ2-3, with TRBD2 matching over 8 bases. CDR3 nucleotide sequence: TGTGCCAGCAGTAGGGTACCGGGACTAGGGTCCCACGGGAGCACAGATACGCAGTATTTT. This gives the protein CASSRVPGLGSHGSTDTQYF.